This T cell receptor (beta chain) derives from a study of cytomegalovirus exposure and HLA in healthy donors. Samples came from healthy bone marrow donors. Researchers ran the PCR with 60 Vbeta and 13 Jbeta primers. TCRdb's copy holds only in-frame clones and misses some; the assay was immunoSEQ multiplex PCR. This table has about 110,000 clones, around 70% appearing once. Trimming removed 0 bases from V and 0 bases from J, with 9 bases in between. This CDR3 comprises 16 residues. Germline CDR1 SGHVS, CDR2 FQNEAQ. The genes are TRBV7-8 and TRBJ1-5; unclear D gene. Material: PBMCs. The sequence was collected from a woman in her seventies in good health and CMV-seropositive. The CDR3 coding sequence is TGTGCCAGCAGCTTAGCGCGCCTCTATAGCAATCAGCCCCAGCATTTT. It yields the protein CASSLARLYSNQPQHF.